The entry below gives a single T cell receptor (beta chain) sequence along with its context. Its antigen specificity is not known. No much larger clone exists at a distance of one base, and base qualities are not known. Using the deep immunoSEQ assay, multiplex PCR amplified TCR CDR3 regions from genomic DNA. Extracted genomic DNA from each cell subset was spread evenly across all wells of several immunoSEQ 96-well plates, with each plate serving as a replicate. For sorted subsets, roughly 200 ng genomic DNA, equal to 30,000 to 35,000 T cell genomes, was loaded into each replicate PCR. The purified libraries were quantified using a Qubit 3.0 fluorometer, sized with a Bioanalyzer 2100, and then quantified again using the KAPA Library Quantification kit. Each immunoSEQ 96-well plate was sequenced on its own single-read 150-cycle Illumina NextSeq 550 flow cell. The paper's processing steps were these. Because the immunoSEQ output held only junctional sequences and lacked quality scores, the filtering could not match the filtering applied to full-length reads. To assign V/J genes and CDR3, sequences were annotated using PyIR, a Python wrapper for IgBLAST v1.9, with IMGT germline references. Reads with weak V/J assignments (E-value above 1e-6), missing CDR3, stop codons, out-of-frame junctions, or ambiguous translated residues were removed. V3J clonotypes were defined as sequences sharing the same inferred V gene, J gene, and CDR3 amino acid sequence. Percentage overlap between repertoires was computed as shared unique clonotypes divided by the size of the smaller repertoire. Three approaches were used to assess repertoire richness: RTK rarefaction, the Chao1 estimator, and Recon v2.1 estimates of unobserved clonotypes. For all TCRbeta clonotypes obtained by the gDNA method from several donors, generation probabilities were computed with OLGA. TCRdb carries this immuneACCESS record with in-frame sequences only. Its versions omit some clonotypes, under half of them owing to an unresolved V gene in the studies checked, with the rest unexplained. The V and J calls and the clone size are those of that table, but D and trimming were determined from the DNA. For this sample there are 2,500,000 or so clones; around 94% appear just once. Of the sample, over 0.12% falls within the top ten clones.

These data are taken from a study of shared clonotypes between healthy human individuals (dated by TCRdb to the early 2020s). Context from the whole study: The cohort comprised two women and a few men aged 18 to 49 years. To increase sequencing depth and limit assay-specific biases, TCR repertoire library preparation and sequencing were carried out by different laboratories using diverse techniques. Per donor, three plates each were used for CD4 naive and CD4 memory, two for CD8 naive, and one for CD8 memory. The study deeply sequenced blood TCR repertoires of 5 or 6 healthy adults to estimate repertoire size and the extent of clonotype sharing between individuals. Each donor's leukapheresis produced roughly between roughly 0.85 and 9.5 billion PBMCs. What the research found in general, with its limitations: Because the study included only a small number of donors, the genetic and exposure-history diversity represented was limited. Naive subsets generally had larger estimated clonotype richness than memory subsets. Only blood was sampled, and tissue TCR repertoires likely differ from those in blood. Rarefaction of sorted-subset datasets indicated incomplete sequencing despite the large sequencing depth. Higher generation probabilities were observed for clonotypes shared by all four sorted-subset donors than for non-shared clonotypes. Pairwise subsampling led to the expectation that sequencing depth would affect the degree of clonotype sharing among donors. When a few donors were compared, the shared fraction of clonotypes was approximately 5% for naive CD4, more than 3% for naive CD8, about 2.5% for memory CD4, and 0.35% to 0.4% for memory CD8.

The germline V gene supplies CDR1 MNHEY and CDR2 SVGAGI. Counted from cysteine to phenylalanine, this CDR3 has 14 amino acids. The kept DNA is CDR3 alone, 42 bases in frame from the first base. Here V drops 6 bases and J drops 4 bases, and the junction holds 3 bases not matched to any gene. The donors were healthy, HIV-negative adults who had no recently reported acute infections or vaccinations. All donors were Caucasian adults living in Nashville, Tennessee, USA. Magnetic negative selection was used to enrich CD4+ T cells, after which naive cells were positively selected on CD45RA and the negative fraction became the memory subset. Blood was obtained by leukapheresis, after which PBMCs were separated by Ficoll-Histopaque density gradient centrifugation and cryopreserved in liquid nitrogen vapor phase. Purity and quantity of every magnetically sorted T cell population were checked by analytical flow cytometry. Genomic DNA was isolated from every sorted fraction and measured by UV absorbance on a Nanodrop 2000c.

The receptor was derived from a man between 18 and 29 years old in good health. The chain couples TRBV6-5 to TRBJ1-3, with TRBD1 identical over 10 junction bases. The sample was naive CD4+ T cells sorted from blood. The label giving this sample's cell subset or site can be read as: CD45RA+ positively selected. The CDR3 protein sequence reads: CASRGQGEGNTIYF. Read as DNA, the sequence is TGTGCCAGCAGAGGACAGGGGGAAGGAAACACCATATATTTT.